This T cell receptor (beta chain) came from a study of cytomegalovirus exposure and HLA in healthy donors. PCR employed 60 Vbeta and 13 Jbeta primers. The data were produced by immunoSEQ multiplex PCR, yet TCRdb's version contains in-frame clones alone and is incomplete. Of 150,000 to 200,000 clones in the sample, 75% to 80% were seen once. The CDR3 has 17 residues. V was shortened by 1 base and J by 4 bases, with 19 bases between the two germline ends. Germline lookup yields CDR1 LGHNT and CDR2 FRNRAP. The sequencing sample was made of PBMCs. This chain links TRBV12-5 with TRBJ2-5; D is possibly TRBD2 (7 bases). This clonotype was obtained from a female donor in good health and CMV-seronegative. The CDR3 DNA reads as TGTGCTAGTGGTTTGGGGGTTGGAGGGGGGGTTCTAGAGACCCAGTACTTC. Translated, it gives CASGLGVGGGVLETQYF.